The rows below give T cell receptor beta chains drawn from one sample of a study of cytomegalovirus exposure and HLA in healthy donors. Only in-frame clones appear in the TCRdb table, and some are missing; sequencing was by immunoSEQ multiplex PCR. Altogether 200,000 to 250,000 clones are present, 82% being singletons, with the ten largest covering 2.5% to 3.5%. The sequenced sample was PBMCs. Receptors were obtained from a middle-aged woman in good health and CMV-seronegative. CDR3s include the opening cysteine and the closing phenylalanine or tryptophan. A D gene is named only where the DNA matches it firmly. Size values are once, few and many counts, or a class for expanded clones, and some rows have none.

J,V,size,D,DNA,CDR3
TRBJ1-4,TRBV5-4,NA,NA,TGTGCCAGCATGCGGGATCGAGGGAGTGAAAAACTGTTTTTT,CASMRDRGSEKLFF
TRBJ2-1,TRBV7-3,NA,TRBD2,TGTGCCAGCAGCCCGACTAGCGGACTCTACGATGAGCAGTTCTTC,CASSPTSGLYDEQFF
TRBJ2-7,TRBV27,NA,NA,TGTGCCAGCAGGCTAGCGCTTAAAAGCTCCTACGAGCAGTACTTC,CASRLALKSSYEQYF
TRBJ2-1,TRBV6-5,NA,TRBD1,TGTGCCAGCAGTCAAAATCCAGGGGGCTCGAGGCAGTTCTTC,CASSQNPGGSRQFF
TRBJ2-7,TRBV6-1,NA,TRBD1,TGTGCCAGCAGTGGGACAGGGGTTGGCCACGAGCAGTACTTC,CASSGTGVGHEQYF
TRBJ1-4,TRBV5-1,NA,NA,TGCGCCAGCAGCTTGGGGGGAGAATCTAATGAAAAACTGTTTTTT,CASSLGGESNEKLFF
TRBJ2-1,TRBV11-1,NA,TRBD2,TGTGCCAGCAGTCTGACTAGCCTAATGAACAATGAGCAGTTCTTC,CASSLTSLMNNEQFF
TRBJ2-6,TRBV18,NA,NA,TGTGCCAGCTCACCACTCGACACCTCTGGGGCCAACGTCCTGACTTTC,CASSPLDTSGANVLTF
TRBJ2-3,TRBV5-1,NA,NA,TGCGCCAGCAGCTTGGGGGGAGAAGGAGATACGCAGTATTTT,CASSLGGEGDTQYF
TRBJ1-2,TRBV12-5,NA,NA,TGTGCTAGTGGTCCTGGGGCGTTGCATAGGGATGGCTACACCTTC,CASGPGALHRDGYTF
TRBJ2-1,TRBV28,NA,NA,TGTGCCAGCAGTCGCCGGACAGGGAGGGGTGGCAATGAGCAGTTCTTC,CASSRRTGRGGNEQFF
TRBJ2-5,TRBV30,NA,NA,TGTGCCTGGAGTGTAAGGGGGGGAGAGACCCAGTACTTC,CAWSVRGGETQYF
TRBJ1-2,TRBV5-1,NA,NA,TGCGCCAGCAGCTTGGCCGGTACGAAAGGCTACACCTTC,CASSLAGTKGYTF
TRBJ2-1,TRBV11-2,NA,TRBD2,TGTGCCAGCAGACTCCTGGCTAGCGGGATCTACAATGAGCAGTTCTTC,CASRLLASGIYNEQFF
TRBJ1-2,TRBV10-1,NA,TRBD1,TGCGCCAGCATCACGGACAGGGCTGACTATGGCTACACCTTC,CASITDRADYGYTF
TRBJ2-7,TRBV27,NA,TRBD1,TGTGCCAGCGCGCCGGGACAGGCATACGAGCAGTACTTC,CASAPGQAYEQYF
TRBJ2-5,TRBV9,once,NA,TGTGCCAGCAGCTCCTACTCGCAGAGGGGGGGGGCCCAGTACTTC,CASSSYSQRGGAQYF
TRBJ2-7,TRBV7-8,NA,TRBD2,TGTGCCAGCAGCTTATGGCTAGCGGGAGGCGAGCAGTACTTC,CASSLWLAGGEQYF
TRBJ2-2,TRBV10-3,NA,TRBD1,TGTGCCATCAGTCGACAGGGGGCTGCGAACACCGGGGAGCTGTTTTTT,CAISRQGAANTGELFF
TRBJ2-7,TRBV9,NA,NA,TGTGCCAGCAGCGTCTGGAGGGACTCCTACGAGCAGTACTTC,CASSVWRDSYEQYF
TRBJ1-1,TRBV27,NA,NA,TGTGCCAGCAGCACTCTACAGGGCTCTGAAGCTTTCTTT,CASSTLQGSEAFF
TRBJ1-1,TRBV5-1,once,NA,TGCGCCAGCAGCTTGGGCGGACGGGAAACTGAAGCTTTCTTT,CASSLGGRETEAFF
TRBJ1-5,TRBV30,few,TRBD1,TGTGCCTGGAAGGGACAGGGCAATCAGCCCCAGCATTTT,CAWKGQGNQPQHF
TRBJ2-7,TRBV9,NA,NA,TGTGCCAGCAGCTATGATGGGGAGGCTTACTACGAGCAGTACTTC,CASSYDGEAYYEQYF
TRBJ2-1,TRBV5-1,NA,NA,TGCGCCAGCCGGAAAGAGAGGCCTGACAATGAGCAGTTCTTC,CASRKERPDNEQFF
TRBJ1-4,TRBV19,NA,NA,TGTGCCAGTAGTTACCCGCCAGCAACTAATGAAAAACTGTTTTTT,CASSYPPATNEKLFF
TRBJ2-1,TRBV18,NA,TRBD2,TGTGCCAGCTCACCGGGAGGGGCCTCCTACAATGAGCAGTTCTTC,CASSPGGASYNEQFF
TRBJ2-2,TRBV7-2,NA,TRBD2,TGTGCCAGCAGCTTAAGCCTAGCGGGAGCTAGCACCGGGGAGCTGTTTTTT,CASSLSLAGASTGELFF
TRBJ2-1,TRBV4-2,once,NA,TGTGCCAGCAGCCAAGCGGTATCTACCGATGAGCAGTTCTTC,CASSQAVSTDEQFF
TRBJ1-2,TRBV6-1,NA,NA,TGTGCCAGCAGTGGTACGGGGGAGAACTATGGCTACACCTTC,CASSGTGENYGYTF
TRBJ2-3,TRBV29-1,NA,NA,TGCAGCGTCAGGGGGGCAGATACGCAGTATTTT,CSVRGADTQYF
TRBJ1-1,TRBV7-9,NA,NA,TGTGCCGGCAGCGTGGGACAATTGCCGAACACTGAAGCTTTCTTT,CAGSVGQLPNTEAFF
TRBJ2-3,TRBV27,NA,NA,TGTGCCAGCAGTCCCCAACCGCTAGTCGCAGATACGCAGTATTTT,CASSPQPLVADTQYF
TRBJ2-5,TRBV2,NA,NA,TGTGCCAGCAGTGAGACACACCCAGTCAAGACCCAGTACTTC,CASSETHPVKTQYF
TRBJ1-3,TRBV6-1,few,NA,TGTGCCAGCAGTGACTACAGGGAACTGGCTGGAAACACCATATATTTT,CASSDYRELAGNTIYF
TRBJ2-3,TRBV7-6,NA,NA,TGTGCCAGCAGCCTGACCAGCGCTACTAGCACAGATACGCAGTATTTT,CASSLTSATSTDTQYF
TRBJ2-3,TRBV19,NA,TRBD2,TGTGCCAGAGCTAGCGGCGACACAGATACGCAGTATTTT,CARASGDTDTQYF
TRBJ2-7,TRBV4-1,few,TRBD2,TGCGCCAGCAGCCAAGGCCCCGCTAGCGGGAGCTACGAGCAGTACTTC,CASSQGPASGSYEQYF
TRBJ2-1,TRBV5-1,NA,TRBD2,TGCGCCAGCAGCACAGGGACTAGCGGGAGGAATTACAATGAGCAGTTCTTC,CASSTGTSGRNYNEQFF
TRBJ2-1,TRBV18,NA,TRBD2,TGTGCCAGCTCACGAATTACCGGGACTAGCGGGAGTGGAGAGCAGTTCTTC,CASSRITGTSGSGEQFF
TRBJ2-7,TRBV5-1,once,TRBD2,TGCGCCAGCAGCTTTGGGGGGACTAGCGGGTACGAGCAGTACTTC,CASSFGGTSGYEQYF
TRBJ2-1,TRBV7-6,few,TRBD2,TGTGCCAGCAGCTTAGCGCCTAGCGGGAGGCCAAACAATGAGCAGTTCTTC,CASSLAPSGRPNNEQFF
TRBJ2-5,TRBV7-9,NA,TRBD1,TGTGCCAGCAGCTTATCAAGGGGGCTCGGCCAAGAGACCCAGTACTTC,CASSLSRGLGQETQYF
TRBJ1-3,TRBV6-6,NA,TRBD1,TGTGCCAGCAGACAGACAGGGAAAGCCATATATTTT,CASRQTGKAIYF
TRBJ1-5,TRBV5-5,NA,TRBD1,TGTGCCAGCAGCCGACAGGGGGCTGGAAATCAGCCCCAGCATTTT,CASSRQGAGNQPQHF
TRBJ2-5,TRBV30,NA,TRBD2,TGTGCCTGGAGTGCGGGACTAGCGGGAGAGCTCGAGACCCAGTACTTC,CAWSAGLAGELETQYF
TRBJ2-5,TRBV5-1,NA,TRBD2,TGCGCCAGCAGCTTCGCCGCAGGACTAGCGGGAAAGGCCATTCAAGAGACCCAGTACTTC,CASSFAAGLAGKAIQETQYF
TRBJ1-1,TRBV27,few,NA,TGTGCCAGCAGTTTGAGGGCTGGTCGGTTGAACACTGAAGCTTTCTTT,CASSLRAGRLNTEAFF
TRBJ2-5,TRBV2,NA,NA,TGTGCCAGCAGGATCGGGGAGACCCAGTACTTC,CASRIGETQYF
TRBJ2-1,TRBV5-1,NA,TRBD2,TGCGCCAGCAGCTTGGGGGCAGGGACTAGCGGGATGAGCTCCTACAATGAGCAGTTCTTC,CASSLGAGTSGMSSYNEQFF
TRBJ2-5,TRBV11-2,NA,TRBD2,TGTGCCAGCAGCTTCACGGGAGGGCCGCAGACCCAGTACTTC,CASSFTGGPQTQYF
TRBJ1-5,TRBV28,few,NA,TGTGCCAGCAGTTTTGGAAACAGGGTCCATCAGCCCCAGCATTTT,CASSFGNRVHQPQHF
TRBJ2-7,TRBV10-1,NA,TRBD1,TGCGCCAGCAGTGAGTCGACAGGGTATAGCGAGCAGTACTTC,CASSESTGYSEQYF
TRBJ2-1,TRBV5-4,few,TRBD2,TGTGCCAGCAGGCCGATCAGCGGGAGGTACCATGAGCAGTTCTTC,CASRPISGRYHEQFF
TRBJ1-1,TRBV27,NA,NA,TGTGCCAGCAGTTTCTCCAAATGGGCCACTGCAGCTTTCTTT,CASSFSKWATAAFF
TRBJ2-7,TRBV11-2,NA,NA,TGTGCCAGCAGCTCTATGAGGACAGCGTACGTGGAGCAGTACTTC,CASSSMRTAYVEQYF
TRBJ1-2,TRBV18,NA,NA,TGTGCCAGCTCACCACGACAGGCGCTGGACTATGGCTACACCTTC,CASSPRQALDYGYTF
TRBJ2-5,TRBV2,NA,TRBD2,TGTGCCAGCACCGGGACTAGCATGCGAGAGACCCAGTACTTC,CASTGTSMRETQYF